This passage covers 7 T cell receptor delta chains from one sample sequenced in a study of gamma-delta chains in newborns, infants, children. TCRdb re-called clones from the reads using CATT. The sample has 5,800 or so delta-chain clones; 0.42% are singletons. Source material: blood. These receptors were obtained from a child who was a newborn, infant or young child, either healthy, febrile or measles-vaccinated (not recorded which).

This clone is large (0.1 to 1%) by share. The identical CDR3 is also encoded by other nucleotide sequences in the sample. The chain employs TRDV2 and TRDJ2; the match to TRDD3 covers 13 bases. The CDR3 totals 16 residues. Per germline, CDR1 GEAIGNYY and CDR2 EKD. V lost 3 bases, J lost 4 bases, and 4 bases stayed unmatched. The CDR3 region is CACDVLGDTSTAQLFF. The CDR3 DNA sequence: TGTGCCTGTGACGTACTGGGGGATACGTCGACAGCACAACTCTTCTTT.

By frequency in the sample, this clone is medium-sized (0.01 to 0.1%). The sample contains more than one DNA sequence encoding this CDR3. J is TRDJ3 and V is TRDV2; 9 nucleotides align to TRDD3. CDR1 and CDR2 from the germline V gene are GEAIGNYY and EKD. The trim removed 0 bases at V and 0 bases at J, leaving 8 bases unmatched. CDR3 length equals 20 residues. This CDR3 is CACDTITGGPSSWDTRQMFF. The CDR3 region has the DNA TGTGCCTGTGACACCATAACTGGGGGACCAAGCTCCTGGGACACCCGACAGATGTTTTTC.

This clone has only a few counts. A much larger clone lies a single base off, so this may be a read error. V gene TRDV2 combines with J gene TRDJ1; 13 bases match TRDD3. CDR1 and CDR2 from the germline V gene are GEAIGNYY and EKD. V trimming: 0 bases; J trimming: 1 base; junction bases outside the gene matches: 10. This CDR3 is built from 19 residues. DNA of the CDR3: TGTGCCTGTGACACCCTAACTGGGGGATACGCTGCTCCCACCGATAAACTCATCTTT. Amino acid sequence: CACDTLTGGYAAPTDKLIF.

With respect to this clone: For this DNA, TCRdb reports the protein of a much larger clone, which diverges at residue 4, most likely from a read error; the protein presented here is translated directly from the DNA. The rearrangement links TRDV2 to TRDJ3; TRDD3 matches at 10 bases. CDR3 length: 19 amino acids. In germline, CDR1 is GEAIGNYY, CDR2 EKD. Losses at the gene ends were 5 bases for V and 0 bases for J; bases not matched to a gene: 9. CDR3 protein: CACGTYWGMSSWDTRQMFF. The CDR3 nucleotides are TGTGCCTGTGGCACGTACTGGGGGATGAGCTCCTGGGACACCCGACAGATGTTTTTC.

This clone was detected only a few times. The translation of this DNA and the TCRdb protein of a much larger clone differ at residue 9, probably owing to a read error; the protein shown here is translated from the DNA. V and J are TRDV2 and TRDJ3; the match to TRDD3 covers 9 bases. The CDR3 contains 18 residues. Trimming took 7 bases from V and 0 from J; bases not matched to a gene: 9. Per germline, CDR1 GEAIGNYY and CDR2 EKD. In DNA, the CDR3 is TGTGCCTGGCAGCTGGGGGATGCCAACTCCTGGGACACCCGACAGATGTTTTTC. The encoded protein is CAWQLGDANSWDTRQMFF.

There are a few counts of this clone. A much larger clone differs from this one at a single base, so this may be a read error. The same CDR3 arises from other DNA sequences in this sample as well. The chain couples TRDV2 to TRDJ2; D is possibly TRDD3 (5 bases). Germline V gene sequence: CDR1 GEAIGNYY, CDR2 EKD. The CDR3 sequence is 14 residues long. Trimming left V 3 bases short and J 4 bases short, with 11 bases between. The CDR3 spells CACDPLLGTAQLFF. CDR3 sequence (DNA): TGTGCCTGTGACCCTTTGCTGGGGACAGCACAACTCTTCTTT.

This clone occurred a few times. This may stem from a read error, because a much larger clone lies one nucleotide away. The sample has other DNA sequences that encode this CDR3 too. The V and J genes are TRDV2 and TRDJ3, with 9 bases matching TRDD3. V trimming: 1 base; J trimming: 0 bases; junction bases outside the gene matches: 6. Germline V gene sequence: CDR1 GEAIGNYY, CDR2 EKD. This CDR3 is built from 19 residues. CDR3 sequence reads: CACDTWGIYSSWDTRQMFF. The DNA of the CDR3 is TGTGCCTGTGACACTTGGGGGATATACAGCTCCTGGGACACCCGACAGATGTTTTTC.